The next 8 T cell receptor beta chains were all read from a single sample in a study of T cells of healthy individuals. TCRdb analysed the 5' RACE reads with MiXCR anew, one entry per CDR3 protein. The data show 75,000 to 95,000 distinct CDR3 sequences, with around 5.1% seen just once and 7.5% to 8% held by the top ten. The receptors were sampled from a female donor in good health.

This clonotype was detected many times. The rearrangement uses TRBV7-9 and TRBJ2-7, with D maybe TRBD1 (5 bases). CDR1 and CDR2 (germline): SEHNR, FQNEAQ (reference sequence). Trimming removed 1 base from V and 5 bases from J, with 15 bases in between. The CDR3 length is 15 residues. CDR3 residues: CASSLVVGRVDEQYF. CDR3 sequence (DNA): TGTGCCAGCAGCTTAGTAGTGGGCAGGGTGGACGAGCAGTACTTC.

This clonotype has a count of ten or more. The chain couples TRBV12-3 or TRBV12-4 to TRBJ2-3; a weak D match, TRBD2 (7 bases). The CDR3 runs to 19 residues. Trimming cost V 2 bases and J 1 base, with 22 bases left between them. CDR3 bases: TGTGCCAGCAGTTTATTCGGCGGGAGAAGGGGGTCGGGCACAGATACGCAGTATTTT. Translated, it gives CASSLFGGRRGSGTDTQYF.

The chain is built from TRBV5-4 and TRBJ2-3; D is possibly TRBD2 (6 bases). The CDR3 covers 14 residues. V dropped 1 base and J dropped 5 bases, with 11 bases sitting between them. CDR1 SGHNT and CDR2 YYREEE come from the germline V gene (reference sequence). CDR3 sequence: CASSLSRAGDTQYF. The CDR3 DNA reads TGTGCCAGCAGCTTGTCCCGAGCGGGAGATACGCAGTATTTT. The variable domain in full, completed from reference TRBV5-4 and TRBJ2-3, reads ETGVTQSPTHLIKTRGQQVTLRCSSQSGHNTVSWYQQALGQGPQFIFQYYREEENGRGNFPPRFSGLQFPNYSSELNVNALELDDSALYLCASSLSRAGDTQYFGPGTRLTVL.

This clonotype has ten or more counts. The chain employs TRBV7-2 and TRBJ1-1; D gene ambiguous. V shed 5 bases and J shed 3 bases, with 19 bases lying between them. Germline CDR1 reads SGHTA; CDR2 reads FQGNSA. The CDR3 has 16 amino acids. In DNA form, the CDR3 reads TGTGCCAGCAGCCCCCTGGAAACGTCATGGGACACTGAAGCTTTCTTT. This gives the protein CASSPLETSWDTEAFF. The full variable domain, rest sourced from reference TRBV7-2 and TRBJ1-1, is GAGVSQSPSNKVTEKGKDVELRCDPISGHTALYWYRQSLGQGLEFLIYFQGNSAPDKSGLPSDRFSAERTGGSVSTLTIQRTQQEDSAVYLCASSPLETSWDTEAFFGQGTRLTVV.

Note on this clonotype: A much larger clone sits a single nucleotide away, making a read error possible. V gene TRBV6-2 or TRBV6-3 combines with J gene TRBJ2-3; unclear D gene. Trimming took off 5 bases at V and 4 bases at J, with 13 bases between the two ends. This CDR3 has 14 residues. Germline V gene lookup returns CDR1 MNHEY and CDR2 SVGEGT. The CDR3 loop is CASSSSGPADTQYF. As DNA, the CDR3 is TGTGCCAGCAGTAGTTCCGGGCCCGCAGATACGCAGTATTTT.

This clonotype was observed a few times. The chain recombines TRBV7-2 with TRBJ2-3; unclear D gene. The CDR3 runs to 14 residues. Trimming removed 2 bases from V and 4 bases from J, with 10 bases in between. Germline CDR1 SGHTA, CDR2 FQGNSA. The CDR3 nucleotides are TGTGCCAGCAGCTTATTAAGGGCGGCAGATACGCAGTATTTT. Translation gives CASSLLRAADTQYF.

This clonotype was detected many times. The V gene is TRBV7-9, the J gene TRBJ2-3; a possible D gene is TRBD1 (6 bases). The V gene lost 5 bases and the J gene lost 1 base, with 10 bases spanning the gap. CDR1 is SEHNR, CDR2 FQNEAQ, per germline (reference sequence). This CDR3 has 14 amino acids. Here the CDR3 DNA reads TGTGCCAGCAGCCGGGACACCCGCACAGATACGCAGTATTTT. This sequence encodes CASSRDTRTDTQYF.

There are many counts of this clonotype. V is TRBV18 and J is TRBJ1-1, with D perhaps TRBD1 (5 bases). Germline V CDR1 and CDR2: KGHSH, LQKENI. The CDR3 loop spans 14 amino acids. V lost 3 bases and J 4 bases, leaving 12 bases between the germline ends. The CDR3 here is CASSPTSGGTEAFF. CDR3 DNA sequence: TGTGCCAGCTCACCCACTTCGGGGGGCACTGAAGCTTTCTTT.